The sequence of this TCR beta chain was determined in a study of glioma-infiltrating T cells. This clonotype was detected ten times or more. What it binds is unknown. Using RNA template, CDR3s of TCR alpha and beta were amplified with iRepertoire arm-PCR. MiXCR was run by TCRdb on the multiplex PCR reads, yielding one entry per CDR3 protein. The sample has about 93,000 distinct CDR3 sequences; around 37% are singletons. General observations from the study: Very few CDR3 sequences were shared between tissue and blood. Tissue-blood divergence was below expectation in non-neoplastic patients, above in gliomas.

The clonotype comes from a human donor with low-grade glioma or glioblastoma, undergoing nonglioma brain surgery, or in good health (not recorded which). The material sequenced was glioma tissue, nonneoplastic brain tissue, or PBMCs (not recorded which).

The CDR3 sequence: CASGRDGGQPQHF. The CDR3 nucleotides are TGTGCTAGTGGACGGGACGGAGGGCAGCCCCAGCATTTT. The gene calls are TRBV12-5 and TRBJ1-5; a possible D gene is TRBD1 (5 bases). Trimming left V 6 bases short and J 7 bases short, with 13 bases between. From germline, CDR1 is LGHNT and CDR2 FRNRAP. The CDR3 consists of 13 residues. Based on the CDR3 plus reference TRBV12-5 and TRBJ1-5, the full variable domain is DARVTQTPRHKVTEMGQEVTMRCQPILGHNTVFWYRQTMMQGLELLAYFRNRAPLDDSGMPKDRFSAEMPDATLATLKIQPSEPRDSAVYFCASGRDGGQPQHFGDGTRLSIL.